This T cell receptor beta chain was captured in a study of shared T cell receptors in the human thymus. Some clones are missing from TCRdb's copy, which holds only in-frame ones; the method was immunoSEQ multiplex PCR. The repertoire holds about 610,000 clones, with around nine tenths as singletons. Germline V gene lookup returns CDR1 SGHTS and CDR2 YDEGEE. The CDR3 sequence is 15 residues long. Trimming pared 2 bases from V and 1 base from J, leaving 13 bases between. These data were also filed under a second study, of human thymus T cells.

The chain uses TRBV5-8 and TRBJ2-7; no clear D gene. The sample was thymocytes. This receptor was identified in a boy under two years old with a congenital heart defect. The CDR3: CASSLKLRTSYEQYF. Here the CDR3 DNA reads TGTGCCAGCAGCTTAAAACTCCGAACTTCCTACGAGCAGTACTTC.